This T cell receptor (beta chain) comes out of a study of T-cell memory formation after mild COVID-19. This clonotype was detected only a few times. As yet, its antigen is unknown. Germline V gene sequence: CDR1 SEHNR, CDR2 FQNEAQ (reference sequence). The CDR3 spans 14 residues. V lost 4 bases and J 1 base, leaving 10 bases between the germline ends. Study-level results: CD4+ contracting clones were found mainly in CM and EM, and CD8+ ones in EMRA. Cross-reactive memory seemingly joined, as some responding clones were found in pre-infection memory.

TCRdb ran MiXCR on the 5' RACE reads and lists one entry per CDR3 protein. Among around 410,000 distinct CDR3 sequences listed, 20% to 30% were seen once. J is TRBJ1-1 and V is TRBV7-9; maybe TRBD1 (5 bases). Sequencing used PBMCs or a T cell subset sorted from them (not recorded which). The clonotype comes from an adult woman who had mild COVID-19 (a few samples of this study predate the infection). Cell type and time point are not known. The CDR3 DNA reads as TGTGCCAGCAGCTCGGGGGATTGGAACACTGAAGCTTTCTTT. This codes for CASSSGDWNTEAFF.